Given below is one T cell receptor (beta chain) in context. The data were produced by immunoSEQ multiplex PCR, yet TCRdb's version contains in-frame clones alone and is incomplete. The data hold roughly 43,000 clones, with about 90% observed a single time. This sample is drawn from a study of control samples from healthy donors and cancer patients. Between the trimmed V and J ends, which lost 5 bases and 5 bases, there was a span of 9 bases. The CDR3 is made up of 12 amino acids. The sequence was collected from a woman aged 55-69 years with lung cancer. This chain connects TRBV12-3 or TRBV12-4 to TRBJ2-5; D not resolved. Sequencing was performed on PBMCs. The CDR3 DNA reads as TGTGCCAGCAGTCCCTCTGGGGAGACCCAGTACTTC. It codes for CASSPSGETQYF.